Many counts were recorded for the clone carrying this T cell receptor (beta chain). The target antigen is unknown. This specimen comes from a study of neurological immune-mediated disorders. Overall study results and limits: HTLV-1-associated myelopathy ranked highest for TCR clonal expansion and multiple sclerosis lowest, beneath healthy controls.

One entry per CDR3 protein, called by TCRdb with MiXCR from the 5' RACE reads. In the table there are 50,000 or so distinct CDR3 sequences, roughly 26% of which are singletons. PBMCs stored at -80 C, numbering 2 million, were the origin of the unsorted libraries. The CDR3 spans 17 residues. Germline CDR1 and CDR2: LGHNA and YSLEER. The trim removed 0 bases at V and 5 bases at J, leaving 10 bases unmatched. The receptor was isolated from a woman in her sixties or seventies in good health. Sequencing was performed on PBMCs. The V and J genes are TRBV4-3 and TRBJ2-3, with 8 bases identical to TRBD2. CDR3 in DNA: TGCGCCAGCAGCCAAGAACAGACGGGAGGGCGGGGAGATACGCAGTATTTT. Its protein product is CASSQEQTGGRGDTQYF.